The rows below give T cell receptor beta chains drawn from one sample of a study of CD8 T cells in Susac syndrome. TCRdb analysed the immunoSEQ multiplex PCR reads with MiXCR anew, one entry per CDR3 protein. The sample consists of about 400,000 distinct CDR3 sequences, around 85% of them appearing once. Specimen: CD8+ T cells from PBMCs. These receptors all come from a human donor with multiple sclerosis. Each CDR3 is given with its conserved first and last residue. The order of the fields is V gene, D gene, J gene, clone size, CDR3 DNA, CDR3 protein. A D gene is named only where the DNA matches it firmly. Clone size appears in some rows only: once, few, many, or a class for an expanded clone.

V: TRBV4-1; D: .; J: TRBJ2-5; size: .; DNA: TGCGCCAGCAGCCAAGAACTAGCAAGTGAGACCCAGTACTTC; CDR3: CASSQELASETQYF
V: TRBV29-1; D: TRBD1; J: TRBJ1-1; size: .; DNA: TGCAGCGTTTACCCCGGGACAGACACTGAAGCTTTCTTT; CDR3: CSVYPGTDTEAFF
V: TRBV12-2; D: .; J: TRBJ2-7; size: .; DNA: TGTGCAAGTCGCTTGAAGCGGGGTCCAGATTCTTCAGCCAACTCCTACGAGCAGTACTTC; CDR3: CASRLKRGPDSSANSYEQYF
V: TRBV28; D: TRBD1; J: TRBJ2-1; size: .; DNA: TGTGCCAGCACCTGGGGGGACAGGCACCAAAATGAGCAGTTCTTC; CDR3: CASTWGDRHQNEQFF
V: TRBV5-1; D: TRBD1; J: TRBJ2-5; size: .; DNA: TGCGCCAGCAGCGCGCAGACAGGGGCCCCCTACCAAGAGACCCAGTACTTC; CDR3: CASSAQTGAPYQETQYF
V: TRBV4-1; D: TRBD1; J: TRBJ2-1; size: .; DNA: TGCGCCAGCATCAAAGAAACAGGGGGCTACCCCCATGACAATGAGCAGTTCTTC; CDR3: CASIKETGGYPHDNEQFF
V: TRBV19; D: .; J: TRBJ1-1; size: .; DNA: TGTGCCAGTAGTAAGACTCTCGCCCTCGAAGAAGCTTTCTTT; CDR3: CASSKTLALEEAFF
V: TRBV5-6; D: TRBD1; J: TRBJ2-7; size: .; DNA: TGTGCCAGCAGCTTTCAATTGGGGACAGGGTACGGGGAGCAGTACTTC; CDR3: CASSFQLGTGYGEQYF
V: TRBV4-2; D: .; J: TRBJ2-1; size: .; DNA: TGTGCCAGCAGCCCCGGGACTGGGCCCTGGGAGCAGTTCTTC; CDR3: CASSPGTGPWEQFF
V: TRBV11-2; D: .; J: TRBJ1-1; size: .; DNA: TGTGCCAGCAGCTTAGAGGTGGCGAACACTGAAGCTTTCTTT; CDR3: CASSLEVANTEAFF
V: TRBV27; D: .; J: TRBJ2-7; size: .; DNA: TGTGCCAGCAGAGGGGGTTATTATTCCTACGAGCAGTACTTC; CDR3: CASRGGYYSYEQYF
V: TRBV23-1; D: .; J: TRBJ2-3; size: .; DNA: TGCGCCAGCAGTCAATACTTCGCAGGGGGCACAGATACGCAGTATTTT; CDR3: CASSQYFAGGTDTQYF
V: TRBV19; D: .; J: TRBJ2-3; size: .; DNA: TGTGCCAGTAGTATAGCCCCCAGCGGGACAGATACGCAGTATTTT; CDR3: CASSIAPSGTDTQYF
V: TRBV12-3/TRBV12-4; D: .; J: TRBJ1-1; size: once; DNA: TGTGCCAGCAGTTTTCCCCTGGGACTACTAAACACTGAAGCTTTCTTT; CDR3: CASSFPLGLLNTEAFF
V: TRBV12-3/TRBV12-4; D: .; J: TRBJ1-5; size: .; DNA: TGTGCCAGCAGTTTCGAGGTTTCAGCAGGGAGCAATCAGCCCCAGCATTTT; CDR3: CASSFEVSAGSNQPQHF
V: TRBV19; D: TRBD2; J: TRBJ2-1; size: few; DNA: TGTGCCAGTAGGCTAGCGGGGGGTAGCTCCTACAATGAGCAGTTCTTC; CDR3: CASRLAGGSSYNEQFF
V: TRBV30; D: .; J: TRBJ2-5; size: .; DNA: TGTGCCTGGAACAAATTACGGGGACTCCACCAAGAGACCCAGTACTTC; CDR3: CAWNKLRGLHQETQYF
V: TRBV7-8; D: TRBD1; J: TRBJ2-5; size: .; DNA: TGTGCCAGCAGCCCGACAGGGCTCGAGACCCAGTACTTC; CDR3: CASSPTGLETQYF
V: TRBV5-1; D: .; J: TRBJ1-1; size: few; DNA: TGCGCCAGCAGCTTGCCCCCGCGGGAGGAAGCTTTCTTT; CDR3: CASSLPPREEAFF
V: TRBV12-3/TRBV12-4; D: TRBD1; J: TRBJ2-5; size: .; DNA: TGTGCCAGCAGTTTTACAGGGGTTGAAGCGGCCCAGTACTTC; CDR3: CASSFTGVEAAQYF
V: TRBV3-1; D: .; J: TRBJ2-1; size: .; DNA: TGTGCCAGCAGCCACCTCAGCGCCGGGGACCGCCTTTTCAATGAGCAGTTCTTC; CDR3: CASSHLSAGDRLFNEQFF
V: TRBV5-4; D: .; J: TRBJ2-7; size: .; DNA: TGTGCCAGCAGCTTTGACAATCAGAACGAGCAGTACTTC; CDR3: CASSFDNQNEQYF
V: TRBV13; D: TRBD2; J: TRBJ2-7; size: .; DNA: TGTGCCAGCAGCCAGGGACTAGCGGGACGTCTTCCCTCGGGCGAGCAGTACTTC; CDR3: CASSQGLAGRLPSGEQYF
V: TRBV3-1; D: .; J: TRBJ2-7; size: .; DNA: TGTGCCAGCAGCCAAGAGTTGGCCCATTCCTACGAGCAGTACTTC; CDR3: CASSQELAHSYEQYF
V: TRBV20-1; D: TRBD1; J: TRBJ2-7; size: .; DNA: TGCAGTGCTAGGGGACGGGACAGGTATACCTACGAGCAGTACTTC; CDR3: CSARGRDRYTYEQYF
V: TRBV7-9; D: .; J: TRBJ2-3; size: .; DNA: TGTGCCAGCAGCTTAGCGCCCAGGGGCGCAGATACGCAGTATTTT; CDR3: CASSLAPRGADTQYF
V: TRBV19; D: TRBD1; J: TRBJ2-5; size: few; DNA: TGTGCCAGCTCCCCTGTGGACAGGGGGCAAGAGACCCAGTACTTC; CDR3: CASSPVDRGQETQYF
V: TRBV6-1; D: TRBD2; J: TRBJ2-2; size: .; DNA: TGTGCCAGCACCACGGGTTGGGCTAGCGGGTCTATCACCGGGGAGCTGTTTTTT; CDR3: CASTTGWASGSITGELFF
V: TRBV5-1; D: TRBD1; J: TRBJ2-5; size: .; DNA: TGCGCCAGCCGACAGGGCCCGGGGACCCAGTACTTC; CDR3: CASRQGPGTQYF
V: TRBV6-5; D: .; J: TRBJ1-4; size: .; DNA: TGTGCCAGCAGTTGGGACATAAATAATGAAAAACTGTTTTTT; CDR3: CASSWDINNEKLFF
V: TRBV2; D: TRBD1; J: TRBJ1-5; size: .; DNA: TGTGCCAGCAGTGACGAGACAGGGATTCAGCCCCAGCATTTT; CDR3: CASSDETGIQPQHF
V: TRBV3-1; D: .; J: TRBJ2-7; size: once; DNA: TGTGCCAGCAGCCAATGGGGCGGAAGCTCCTACGAGCAGTACTTC; CDR3: CASSQWGGSSYEQYF
V: TRBV6-1; D: TRBD2; J: TRBJ2-5; size: once; DNA: TGTGCCAGCAGTACGGGACTAGCGGGGCCGTACCAAGAGACCCAGTACTTC; CDR3: CASSTGLAGPYQETQYF
V: TRBV20-1; D: TRBD1; J: TRBJ1-1; size: .; DNA: TGCAGTGCTAGAGGGACAGGGGACCCGCCTGAAGCTTTCTTT; CDR3: CSARGTGDPPEAFF
V: TRBV4-1; D: .; J: TRBJ1-1; size: .; DNA: TGCGCCAGCAGCCAAGATCCGGGAATGAACACTGAAGCTTTCTTT; CDR3: CASSQDPGMNTEAFF
V: TRBV27; D: .; J: TRBJ2-3; size: .; DNA: TGTGCCAGCACTCTAAGCGGTCAGGGACCAAAGTCTCCGCCAGATACGCAGTATTTT; CDR3: CASTLSGQGPKSPPDTQYF
V: TRBV5-6; D: .; J: TRBJ2-1; size: .; DNA: TGTGCCAGCAGCCCTTACAGGGGGGGAGATGAGCAGTTCTTC; CDR3: CASSPYRGGDEQFF
V: TRBV20-1; D: .; J: TRBJ1-1; size: once; DNA: TGCAGTGCGAGAAGGGGCAGGGAGGAATACACTGAAGCTTTCTTT; CDR3: CSARRGREEYTEAFF
V: TRBV5-1; D: .; J: TRBJ2-3; size: .; DNA: TGCGCCAGCAGCTTGGATATTTGGGCAGAAACAGATACGCAGTATTTT; CDR3: CASSLDIWAETDTQYF
V: TRBV7-9; D: TRBD1; J: TRBJ1-1; size: .; DNA: TGTGCCAGCAGACTACCCCCTTTGACAGGGCCGAACACTGAAGCTTTCTTT; CDR3: CASRLPPLTGPNTEAFF
V: TRBV5-1; D: .; J: TRBJ2-1; size: .; DNA: TGCGCCAGCAGCTTGGACGACAGCTACAATGAGCAGTTCTTC; CDR3: CASSLDDSYNEQFF
V: TRBV7-8; D: .; J: TRBJ2-1; size: .; DNA: TGTGCCAGCAGCTCTCGATACTACAATGAGCAGTTCTTC; CDR3: CASSSRYYNEQFF
V: TRBV5-1; D: TRBD1; J: TRBJ2-7; size: .; DNA: TGCGCCAGCAGCGCAGGGACAGAACTACCCTACGAGCAGTACTTC; CDR3: CASSAGTELPYEQYF
V: TRBV30; D: .; J: TRBJ2-3; size: .; DNA: TGTGCCTGGAGTGTAGACAGCACAGATACGCAGTATTTT; CDR3: CAWSVDSTDTQYF
V: TRBV6-2/TRBV6-3; D: .; J: TRBJ1-2; size: .; DNA: TGTGCCAGCAGTTACATCCGGACAGAACCCTTTTCTGGCTACACCTTC; CDR3: CASSYIRTEPFSGYTF
V: TRBV12-3/TRBV12-4; D: TRBD2; J: TRBJ2-2; size: once; DNA: TGTGCCAGCAGTTTAGTAGCGGGGCTTACCGGGGAGCTGTTTTTT; CDR3: CASSLVAGLTGELFF
V: TRBV9; D: TRBD2; J: TRBJ2-1; size: .; DNA: TGTGCCAGCAGCGCATTTTCTAGCGGGAGGAACAATGAGCAGTTCTTC; CDR3: CASSAFSSGRNNEQFF
V: TRBV6-6; D: .; J: TRBJ1-1; size: .; DNA: TGTGCCAGCATGTTGGCGAGTGTAGCTTTCTTT; CDR3: CASMLASVAFF
V: TRBV15; D: TRBD1; J: TRBJ2-1; size: .; DNA: TGTGCCACCAGCAGCGCGGGGACAGGGTACGGTGGTGAGCAGTTCTTC; CDR3: CATSSAGTGYGGEQFF
V: TRBV4-1; D: .; J: TRBJ1-1; size: once; DNA: TGCGCCAGCAGCGCGGAACAGGTGAACACTGAAGCTTTCTTT; CDR3: CASSAEQVNTEAFF
V: TRBV6-5; D: .; J: TRBJ2-2; size: .; DNA: TGTGCCAGCAGACACGACAGATACACCGGGGAGCTGTTTTTT; CDR3: CASRHDRYTGELFF
V: TRBV11-2; D: .; J: TRBJ2-3; size: few; DNA: TGTGCCAGCAGCTTATTCCCGGACACAGATACGCAGTATTTT; CDR3: CASSLFPDTDTQYF
V: TRBV27; D: TRBD1; J: TRBJ1-2; size: .; DNA: TGTGCCAGCAGTTTAAGGGGACAGGGTTATGGCTACACCTTC; CDR3: CASSLRGQGYGYTF
V: TRBV28; D: TRBD2; J: TRBJ2-1; size: .; DNA: TGTGCCAGCAGTTTCGAGCGGGAGGGCCGGAGCAATGAGCAGTTCTTC; CDR3: CASSFEREGRSNEQFF
V: TRBV5-1; D: .; J: TRBJ1-1; size: .; DNA: TGCGCCAGCAGCTTTTTGGGGGGCTCTAATGAAGCTTTCTTT; CDR3: CASSFLGGSNEAFF
V: TRBV6-1; D: .; J: TRBJ1-5; size: .; DNA: TGTGCAATTGCTGGGGACGATAATCAGCCCCAGCATTTT; CDR3: CAIAGDDNQPQHF
V: TRBV6-1; D: .; J: TRBJ2-7; size: few; DNA: TGTGCCAGCAGTGTCGGGTCGGGGTTACCTGAGGGCGAGCAGTACTTC; CDR3: CASSVGSGLPEGEQYF